The 12 T cell receptor beta chains below all came from one sample that was sequenced in a study of T cell changes during pregnancy in multiple sclerosis. TCRdb's table, derived via immunoSEQ multiplex PCR, lists solely in-frame clones and lacks some. This table has approximately 100,000 clones, roughly nine tenths appearing once. Source: peripheral blood, taken after pregnancy. The source is a female donor with multiple sclerosis, enrolled in a pregnancy study.

This chain joins TRBV19 and TRBJ2-5, with D possibly being TRBD1 (5 bases). The germline V and J ends were trimmed by 8 bases and 3 bases, with 16 bases remaining between them. The CDR3 consists of 14 residues. The V gene's germline CDR1 is LNHDA and CDR2 SQIVND (reference sequence). CDR3 nucleotide sequence: TGTGCCAGTTCGACCCCCGGCAGGGAAGAGACCCAGTACTTC. This codes for CASSTPGREETQYF.

V usage is TRBV7-3 and J usage is TRBJ1-1; 9 bases line up with TRBD1. CDR3 length equals 12 residues. Trimming at V came to 4 bases and at J to 8 bases, leaving 2 bases not matched to a gene. The V gene's germline CDR1 is SGHTA and CDR2 FQGTGA. CDR3 in amino acids: CASSSTGGEAFF. The DNA of the CDR3 is TGTGCCAGCAGCTCGACAGGGGGAGAAGCTTTCTTT.

The gene calls are TRBV5-1 and TRBJ2-2; a weak D match, TRBD1 (5 bases). The CDR3 spans 14 residues. V gave up 0 bases and J gave up 6 bases, with 9 bases separating them. CDR1 SGHRS and CDR2 YFSETQ come from the germline V gene. The CDR3: CASSLEGFAGELFF. CDR3 in DNA: TGCGCCAGCAGCTTGGAGGGGTTCGCCGGGGAGCTGTTTTTT.

This chain joins TRBV10-3 and TRBJ2-5; 7 nucleotides align to TRBD1. The V segment lost 2 bases and the J segment 2 bases; nucleotides outside the gene matches: 5. CDR3 length: 15 amino acids. The germline V gene has CDR1 ENHRY and CDR2 SYGVKD. The CDR3 reads CAISETGTVQETQYF. The CDR3 DNA is TGTGCCATCAGTGAGACCGGGACAGTACAAGAGACCCAGTACTTC.

This chain links TRBV18 with TRBJ2-2; D may be TRBD1 (6 bases). The CDR3 has 14 residues. The V end was cut by 2 bases, the J end by 4 bases, with 8 bases between. CDR1 is KGHSH and CDR2 is LQKENI in the germline V gene. The CDR3 DNA is TGTGCCAGCTCACCAGAAGGGGGCACCGGGGAGCTGTTTTTT. Translation: CASSPEGGTGELFF.

The chain joins TRBV30 to TRBJ1-6; D is perhaps TRBD1 (6 bases). The length of the CDR3 is 14 residues. V was cut by 5 bases and J by 7 bases, with 15 bases left in between. CDR1 GTSNPN and CDR2 SVGIG come from the germline V gene (reference sequence). CDR3 residues: CAWRPTGINSPLHF. DNA of the CDR3: TGTGCCTGGCGCCCTACAGGGATCAATTCACCCCTCCACTTT.

This chain joins TRBV15 and TRBJ2-5; unclear D gene. Trimming cost V 8 bases and J 1 base, with 11 bases left between them. Germline CDR1 reads LNHNV; CDR2 reads YYDKDF (reference sequence). The CDR3 loop spans 13 amino acids. The chain's CDR3 is CATGGQIQETQYF. CDR3 coding DNA: TGTGCCACCGGCGGTCAGATCCAAGAGACCCAGTACTTC.

This rearrangement joins TRBV27 to TRBJ1-3; 7 bases line up with TRBD1. Germline V CDR1 and CDR2: MNHEY, SMNVEV (reference sequence). With 5 bases clipped from V and 7 bases from J, the junction kept 8 bases outside the gene matches. The CDR3 has 14 amino acids. Here the CDR3 DNA reads TGTGCCAGCAGTGAGACAGGGAGGTATAACACCATATATTTT. Protein product: CASSETGRYNTIYF.

This sequence joins TRBV10-3 and TRBJ2-3, with a possible D match to TRBD2 (5 bases). The CDR3 contains 14 residues. V shed 6 bases and J shed 3 bases, with 13 bases lying between them. CDR1 is ENHRY, CDR2 SYGVKD, per germline. The CDR3 DNA reads as TGTGCCATCAGGGACCCCCGACTAACAGATACGCAGTATTTT. This codes for CAIRDPRLTDTQYF.

This clone was observed a single time. In nucleotides, the CDR3 is TGTGCCAGCAGCGTGGGAGGGTCGGGGGTATACGAGCAGTACTTC. Residues: CASSVGGSGVYEQYF. V gene TRBV9 combines with J gene TRBJ2-7; 7 bases map to TRBD2. After removal of 2 bases from V and 4 bases from J, the junction contained 9 bases not matched to a gene. Germline V gives CDR1 SGDLS, CDR2 YYNGEE. The CDR3 sequence is 15 residues long. Full variable domain (missing parts from reference TRBV9 and TRBJ2-7): DSGVTQTPKHLITATGQRVTLRCSPRSGDLSVYWYQQSLDQGLQFLIQYYNGEERAKGNILERFSAQQFPDLHSELNLSSLELGDSALYFCASSVGGSGVYEQYFGPGTRLTVT.

The chain employs TRBV7-9 and TRBJ1-1; 8 bases fit TRBD1. Looked up from germline, CDR1 is SEHNR and CDR2 is FQNEAQ (reference sequence). This CDR3 has 15 residues. Trimming took 4 bases from V and 5 from J; bases not matched to a gene: 9. The DNA of the CDR3 is TGTGCCAGCAGCTCCACCTGGACAGGGCAGACTGAAGCTTTCTTT. It specifies CASSSTWTGQTEAFF.

CDR3 in amino acids: CASRVGTGSAEQYF. The DNA for the CDR3 is TGTGCCAGCAGGGTCGGGACAGGGTCGGCCGAGCAGTACTTC. The chain combines TRBV6-1 with TRBJ2-7; the match to TRBD1 covers 9 bases. V shed 6 bases and J 6 bases; nucleotides not matched to a gene: 9. Germline-derived CDR1 and CDR2 are MNHNS and SASEGT. CDR3 length: 14 residues.